Here is one TCR beta chain with its context. Its matching antigen is unknown. This sample is drawn from a study of response to subunit inactivated influenza vaccine. Study findings and constraints: It was the authors' suggestion that each seasonal influenza vaccination recruits few new T cells.

Each CDR3 protein gets one entry after TCRdb re-called the RT-PCR reads with MiXCR. This repertoire shows 860,000 or so distinct CDR3 sequences, approximately 22% found once; its top ten account for about 10%. V dropped 6 bases and J dropped 5 bases, with 19 bases sitting between them. CDR1 MNHEY and CDR2 SMNVEV come from the germline V gene (reference sequence). The CDR3 is 16 residues long. This chain connects TRBV27 to TRBJ2-2; the D gene is possibly TRBD2 (5 bases). Sequencing used PBMCs from blood, obtained 5 to 6 days after vaccination. This clonotype originated in a man aged 50-59 years who received an inactivated influenza vaccine. In DNA, the CDR3 is TGTGCCAGCAGCTTTGGTCGCACCGGAGGAACCGGGGAGCTGTTTTTT. It specifies CASSFGRTGGTGELFF.